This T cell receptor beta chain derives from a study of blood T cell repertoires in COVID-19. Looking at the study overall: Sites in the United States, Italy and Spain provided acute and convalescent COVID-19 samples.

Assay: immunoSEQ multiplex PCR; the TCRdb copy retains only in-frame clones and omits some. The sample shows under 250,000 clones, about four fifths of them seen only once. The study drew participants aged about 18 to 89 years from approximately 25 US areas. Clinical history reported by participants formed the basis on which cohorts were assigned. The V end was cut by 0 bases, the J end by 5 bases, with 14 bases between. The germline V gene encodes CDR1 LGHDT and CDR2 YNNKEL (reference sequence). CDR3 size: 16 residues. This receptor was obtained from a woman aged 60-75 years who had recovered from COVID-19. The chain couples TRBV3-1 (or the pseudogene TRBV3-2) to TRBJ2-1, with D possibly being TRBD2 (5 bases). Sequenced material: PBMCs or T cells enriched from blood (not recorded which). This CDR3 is CASSQDEQRSNNEQFF. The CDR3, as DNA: TGTGCCAGCAGCCAAGATGAACAGCGGAGTAACAATGAGCAGTTCTTC.